One and the same sample provided the 28 T cell receptor beta chains below, sequenced in a study of blood T cell repertoires in COVID-19. Profiling relied on immunoSEQ multiplex PCR, and the TCRdb table lists in-frame clones only, not all of them. The data show about 28,000 clones, 81% seen once. Sequenced sample: peripheral blood. Receptors were obtained from a woman in her sixties or seventies with acute or convalescent COVID-19.

V gene TRBV5-4 combines with J gene TRBJ2-7, with TRBD1 matching over 7 bases. The CDR3 has 14 residues. Trimming cost V 0 bases and J 3 bases; bases outside gene matches: 3. Germline V lookup: CDR1 SGHNT, CDR2 YYREEE (reference sequence). The CDR3 DNA sequence: TGTGCCAGCAGCTTGGGACAGGGACACTACGAGCAGTACTTC. The encoded protein is CASSLGQGHYEQYF.

The DNA for the CDR3 is TGTGCCAGCAGTGAAGCAGGGGCCGTGAAATCCTACGAGCAGTACTTC. Its translation: CASSEAGAVKSYEQYF. This rearrangement joins TRBV6-1 to TRBJ2-7; TRBD1 is a possible D gene (5 bases). This CDR3 has 16 amino acids. Germline V gene sequence: CDR1 MNHNS, CDR2 SASEGT. The V and J ends lost 0 bases and 1 base respectively, with 13 bases between them.

The CDR3 DNA reads as TGTGCCAGCAGTTTATGGGGTGAACAGGGGCGCTACACCTTC. This encodes CASSLWGEQGRYTF. The rearrangement links TRBV28 to TRBJ1-2; 7 bases are a match to TRBD1. CDR1 is MDHEN and CDR2 is SYDVKM in the germline V gene. The CDR3 is 14 amino acids. Losses at the gene ends were 0 bases for V and 9 bases for J; bases not matched to a gene: 7.

This chain uses TRBV9 with TRBJ2-2; a possible D gene is TRBD2 (7 bases). Germline CDR1 SGDLS, CDR2 YYNGEE. The CDR3 sequence is 15 residues long. V was shortened by 5 bases and J by 7 bases, with 18 bases between the two germline ends. CDR3 sequence reads: CASRGASGNLGELFF. In DNA, the CDR3 is TGTGCCAGCAGGGGGGCTAGCGGAAACCTCGGGGAGCTGTTTTTT.

J is TRBJ1-5 and V is TRBV28; 7 bases align to TRBD1. Germline lookup yields CDR1 MDHEN and CDR2 SYDVKM. CDR3 length: 16 residues. V lost 2 bases, J lost 5 bases, and 9 bases stayed unmatched. In DNA form, the CDR3 reads TGTGCCAGCAGTTTAATCGAGACAGGGAGGCATCAGCCCCAGCATTTT. It encodes CASSLIETGRHQPQHF.

The genes are TRBV19 and TRBJ2-1; D gene unclear. From germline, CDR1 is LNHDA and CDR2 SQIVND (reference sequence). This CDR3 comprises 17 residues. Trimming took 5 bases from V and 1 from J, leaving 18 bases between them. Here the CDR3 DNA reads TGTGCCAGTAGTCGTGCTCGGCTAGTCGGGTCCTACAATGAGCAGTTCTTC. It codes for CASSRARLVGSYNEQFF.

The CDR3 nucleotides are TGTGCCAGCAGCTTGACCGACAGCCTCACAGATACGCAGTATTTT. It specifies CASSLTDSLTDTQYF. The chain uses TRBV7-3 and TRBJ2-3, with a tentative D call TRBD1 (5 bases). The germline V gene encodes CDR1 SGHTA and CDR2 FQGTGA. V was clipped by 3 bases and J by 2 bases, with 12 bases between them. This CDR3 contains 15 residues.

The CDR3 nucleotides are TGTGCCAGCAGCGTAGCAGAGGGCTGGAGAACCGGGGAGCTGTTTTTT. As protein: CASSVAEGWRTGELFF. The V gene is TRBV9, the J gene TRBJ2-2; a weak D match, TRBD2 (5 bases). From germline, CDR1 is SGDLS and CDR2 YYNGEE. The CDR3 has 16 residues. Trimming took off 0 bases at V and 5 bases at J, with 14 bases between the two ends.

The chain carries TRBV30 and TRBJ2-2; D is uncertain. The CDR3 covers 14 residues. V was pared by 4 bases and J by 1 base, with 10 bases between. Germline V gives CDR1 GTSNPN, CDR2 SVGIG (reference sequence). As DNA, the CDR3 is TGTGCCTGGACCCAGGTTAGGAACACCGGGGAGCTGTTTTTT. Amino acids: CAWTQVRNTGELFF.

The rearrangement uses TRBV5-6 and TRBJ2-3, with 15 bases identical to TRBD2. This CDR3 is 17 amino acids long. From germline, CDR1 is SGHDT and CDR2 YYEEEE. Germline trimming cut 4 bases from V and 2 bases from J; bases unmatched to any gene: 5. The CDR3 spells CASSPGLAGGLTDTQYF. CDR3 nucleotide sequence: TGTGCCAGCAGCCCAGGACTAGCGGGGGGGCTCACAGATACGCAGTATTTT.

The chain links TRBV27 to TRBJ2-7, with 10 nucleotides matching TRBD2. The length of the CDR3 is 15 residues. V lost 6 bases and J lost 0; bases outside the gene matches: 5. Germline CDR1 is MNHEY and CDR2 is SMNVEV (reference sequence). The CDR3 DNA is TGTGCCAGCAGGCTAGCGGGGGCCCCCTCCTACGAGCAGTACTTC. As protein: CASRLAGAPSYEQYF.

The chain links TRBV6-5 to TRBJ1-3; a possible D gene is TRBD1 (5 bases). Looked up from germline, CDR1 is MNHEY and CDR2 is SVGAGI. Trimming took off 8 bases at V and 4 bases at J, with 15 bases between the two ends. This CDR3 has 14 residues. CDR3 sequence reads: CASRGFETGNTIYF. The CDR3, as DNA: TGTGCCAGCCGGGGGTTTGAAACAGGAAACACCATATATTTT.

Points on this clone: The junction shows a germline mismatch at one end, possibly a read error. The CDR3: CAGSTGRYGYTF. The CDR3 coding sequence is TGTGCCGGGAGTACAGGGCGCTATGGCTACACCTTC. The chain has TRBV30 and TRBJ1-2, with D perhaps matching TRBD1 (6 bases). CDR3 length: 12 amino acids. CDR1 and CDR2 from the germline V gene are GTSNPN and SVGIG (reference sequence).

The V call is TRBV29-1, the J call TRBJ2-7, with 8 bases identical to TRBD1. CDR1 SQVTM and CDR2 ANQGSEA come from the germline V gene. The V segment lost 7 bases and the J segment 6 bases; nucleotides outside the gene matches: 11. This CDR3 has 13 amino acids. CDR3 DNA sequence: TGCAGCGCTCGACAGGGGTGGAGTCTCGAGCAGTACTTC. This sequence encodes CSARQGWSLEQYF.

The table lists this clone with many counts. V is TRBV2 and J is TRBJ1-1; unclear D gene. The CDR3 spans 11 residues. Germline V gives CDR1 SNHLY, CDR2 FYNNEI. V was clipped by 5 bases and J by 3 bases, with 4 bases between them. The CDR3 loop is CASSTYTEAFF. For the CDR3, the DNA is TGTGCCAGCAGTACTTACACTGAAGCTTTCTTT.

The count of this clone is one. The rearrangement links TRBV21-1 to TRBJ1-3; the listed D gene, TRBD1, was not tested against the DNA. TRBV21-1 is reported as a pseudogene. There are 20 residues in the CDR3. CDR3 amino acids: CASSKAGAKPEKSSGNTIYF. As DNA, the CDR3 is TGTGCCAGCAGCAAAGCAGGGGCAAAACCGGAGAAAAGCTCTGGAAACACCATATATTTT.

The chain links TRBV7-7 to TRBJ2-7; D may be TRBD2 (6 bases). This CDR3 has 15 amino acids. CDR1 and CDR2 (germline): SSHAT, FNYEAQ (reference sequence). V was shortened by 8 bases and J by 5 bases, with 22 bases between the two germline ends. DNA of the CDR3: TGTGCCAGCCCACCACGGGACTCCCCGATGCACGAGCAGTACTTC. Translating gives CASPPRDSPMHEQYF.

The sample holds one count of this clone. The chain uses TRBV9 and TRBJ1-2; D is perhaps TRBD1 (5 bases). The V end lost 0 bases, the J end lost 10 bases, and 19 bases lay between the germline ends. In germline, CDR1 is SGDLS, CDR2 YYNGEE. CDR3 length: 15 residues. CDR3 amino acids: CASSVALGRNDDYTF. CDR3 sequence (DNA): TGTGCCAGCAGCGTAGCTCTGGGGCGGAACGACGACTACACCTTC.

This clone was seen more than once but under ten times. The V and J genes are TRBV3-1 (or the pseudogene TRBV3-2) and TRBJ1-2, with 8 nucleotides matching TRBD1. J lost 3 bases, V lost 6 bases, and 6 bases had no gene match. The CDR3 is 14 residues long. CDR1 is LGHDT and CDR2 is YNNKEL in the germline V gene (reference sequence). This CDR3 is CASRTGAGDYGYTF. The CDR3 DNA reads TGTGCCAGCAGGACAGGGGCTGGGGACTATGGCTACACCTTC.

The rearrangement links TRBV10-1 to TRBJ2-7; D is uncertain. The CDR3 length is 11 residues. The germline gives CDR1 WNHNN, CDR2 SYGVQD (reference sequence). V was trimmed by 3 bases and J by 5 bases, leaving 5 bases between them. CDR3: CASSDRDEQYF. CDR3 DNA: TGCGCCAGCAGTGACCGAGACGAGCAGTACTTC.

The V call is TRBV6-6, the J call TRBJ1-1; 8 nucleotides agree with TRBD1. The trim removed 7 bases at V and 0 bases at J, leaving 7 bases unmatched. Germline CDR1 reads MNHNY; CDR2 reads SVGAGI (reference sequence). This CDR3 is 15 amino acids long. The CDR3 bases are TGTGCCAGCATTCCCGGGACAGGAATGAACACTGAAGCTTTCTTT. Its protein product is CASIPGTGMNTEAFF.

This clone was observed a few times. V is TRBV7-2 and J is TRBJ1-6, with TRBD1 as a possible D gene (6 bases). Germline V gives CDR1 SGHTA, CDR2 FQGNSA. V was shortened by 6 bases and J by 0 bases, with 12 bases between the two germline ends. This CDR3 comprises 16 residues. CDR3 in amino acids: CASSYRAGSYNSPLHF. DNA for the CDR3: TGTGCCAGCAGTTACAGGGCAGGCTCCTATAATTCACCCCTCCACTTT. Using reference TRBV7-2 and TRBJ1-6 for the parts outside the CDR3, the full variable domain is GAGVSQSPSNKVTEKGKDVELRCDPISGHTALYWYRQSLGQGLEFLIYFQGNSAPDKSGLPSDRFSAERTGGSVSTLTIQRTQQEDSAVYLCASSYRAGSYNSPLHFGNGTRLTVT.

The sample holds a few counts of this clone. The chain employs TRBV9 and TRBJ2-6; TRBD1 agrees at 7 bases. The CDR3 totals 16 residues. The V and J ends lost 2 bases and 0 bases, in that order; junction bases with no gene match: 2. Germline V gives CDR1 SGDLS, CDR2 YYNGEE. CDR3 coding DNA: TGTGCCAGCAGCGTGAGACAGGGCTCTGGGGCCAACGTCCTGACTTTC. This sequence encodes CASSVRQGSGANVLTF. Using reference TRBV9 and TRBJ2-6 for the parts outside the CDR3, the full variable domain is DSGVTQTPKHLITATGQRVTLRCSPRSGDLSVYWYQQSLDQGLQFLIQYYNGEERAKGNILERFSAQQFPDLHSELNLSSLELGDSALYFCASSVRQGSGANVLTFGAGSRLTVL.

The chain is built from TRBV6-1 and TRBJ1-2, with D possibly being TRBD1 (6 bases). V lost 3 bases, J lost 5 bases, and 16 bases lay in between. CDR1 and CDR2 (germline): MNHNS, SASEGT. The CDR3 covers 15 residues. The CDR3 loop reads CASSEREGVKYGYTF. CDR3 in DNA: TGTGCCAGCAGTGAGAGAGAGGGGGTTAAATATGGCTACACCTTC.

The chain joins TRBV15 to TRBJ1-3; 9 bases fit TRBD1. CDR3 size: 14 residues. V lost 6 bases and J lost 2; bases outside the gene matches: 2. The germline V gene has CDR1 LNHNV and CDR2 YYDKDF (reference sequence). The CDR3 region has the DNA TGTGCCACCAGAGGACAGGGGACTGGAAACACCATATATTTT. Encoded protein: CATRGQGTGNTIYF.

The V and J genes are TRBV5-1 and TRBJ2-4; 11 nucleotides align to TRBD2. In germline, CDR1 is SGHRS, CDR2 YFSETQ. V gave up 4 bases and J gave up 0 bases; unmatched junction bases: 12. CDR3 size: 19 residues. In DNA, the CDR3 is TGCGCCAGCAGCCCCAACCCCTTAGCGGGGGGGTTAGCCAAAAACATTCAGTACTTC. As protein: CASSPNPLAGGLAKNIQYF.

This rearrangement joins TRBV15 to TRBJ2-2, with 12 bases fitting TRBD2. CDR1 is LNHNV and CDR2 is YYDKDF in the germline V gene (reference sequence). There are 18 residues in the CDR3. V gave up 0 bases and J gave up 1 base; unmatched junction bases: 3. The CDR3 spells CATSRDGTSGLNTGELFF. The CDR3 nucleotides are TGTGCCACCAGCAGAGATGGGACTAGCGGGTTGAACACCGGGGAGCTGTTTTTT.

The chain has TRBV6-5 and TRBJ1-2, with TRBD1 matching 9 bases. Per the germline V gene, CDR1 is MNHEY and CDR2 is SVGAGI. This CDR3 has 15 amino acids. After removal of 6 bases from V and 7 bases from J, the junction contained 12 bases not matched to a gene. The CDR3 region has the DNA TGTGCCAGCAGAGACGTGGGACAGGGTTCGCGTGGCTACACCTTC. Encoded protein: CASRDVGQGSRGYTF.